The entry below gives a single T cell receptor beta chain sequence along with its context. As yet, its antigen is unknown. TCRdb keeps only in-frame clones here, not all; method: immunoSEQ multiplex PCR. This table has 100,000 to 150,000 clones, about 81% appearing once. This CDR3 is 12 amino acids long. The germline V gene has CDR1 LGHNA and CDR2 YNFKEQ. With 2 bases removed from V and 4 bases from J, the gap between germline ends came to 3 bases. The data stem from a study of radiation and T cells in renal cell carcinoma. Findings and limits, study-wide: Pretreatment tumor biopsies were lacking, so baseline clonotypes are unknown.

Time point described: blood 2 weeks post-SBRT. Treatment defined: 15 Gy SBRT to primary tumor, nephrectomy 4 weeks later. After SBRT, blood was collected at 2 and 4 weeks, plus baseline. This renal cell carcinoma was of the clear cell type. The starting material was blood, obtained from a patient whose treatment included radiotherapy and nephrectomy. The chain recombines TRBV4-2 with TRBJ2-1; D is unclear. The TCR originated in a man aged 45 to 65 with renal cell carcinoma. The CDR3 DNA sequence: TGTGCCAGCAGCCAAACATACAATGAGCAGTTCTTC. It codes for CASSQTYNEQFF.